The 25 T cell receptor beta chains below all came from one sample that was sequenced in a study of regulatory T cells in long-lasting Graves disease. Relying on iRepertoire HTBI primers and Arm-PCR of CDR3 regions, the team built TCR beta libraries. Each CDR3 protein gets one entry after TCRdb re-called the multiplex PCR reads with MiXCR. The sample records 350,000 to 550,000 distinct CDR3 sequences, less than 15% being singletons. Time point described: newly diagnosed GD, antithyroid drugs for less than 3 months. The authors made the TCR library using RNA they extracted from PBMCs. The same specimen was also included in a second study, on T cells in Graves' hyperthyroidism and ophthalmopathy.

The sequenced sample was peripheral blood mononuclear cells (PBMCs), obtained at new diagnosis, from a patient treated with antithyroid drugs. The source of these receptors is a woman aged 45-65 years with Graves disease.

The rearrangement joins TRBV28 to TRBJ1-3, with D unclear. CDR1 is MDHEN, CDR2 SYDVKM, per germline. The ends were cut back, 6 bases at V and 2 bases at J, with 11 bases in the middle. CDR3 length equals 14 residues. CDR3 bases: TGTGCCAGCAGCCTTTTAAGCCCTGGAAACACCATATATTTT. Translated: CASSLLSPGNTIYF. Drawing the rest from reference TRBV28 and TRBJ1-3, the complete variable domain is DVKVTQSSRYLVKRTGEKVFLECVQDMDHENMFWYRQDPGLGLRLIYFSYDVKMKEKGDIPEGYSVSREKKERFSLILESASTNQTSMYLCASSLLSPGNTIYFGEGSWLTVV.

This clonotype was observed at least ten times. The chain has TRBV2 and TRBJ2-3; D remains unclear. Germline assignment: CDR1 SNHLY and CDR2 FYNNEI. The CDR3 totals 14 residues. The V end was cut by 8 bases, the J end by 0 bases, with 12 bases between. The CDR3 reads CASYELPSTDTQYF. Here the CDR3 DNA reads TGTGCCAGCTACGAACTACCGAGCACAGATACGCAGTATTTT.

The chain joins TRBV5-1 to TRBJ1-3; tentative D call: TRBD1 (6 bases). The V gene lost 0 bases and the J gene lost 4 bases, with 17 bases spanning the gap. CDR3 length: 17 residues. Germline CDR1 reads SGHRS; CDR2 reads YFSETQ. In nucleotides, the CDR3 is TGCGCCAGCAGCTTGGAATCGGGGGGCGTTGGAGGAAACACCATATATTTT. Protein sequence: CASSLESGGVGGNTIYF.

Many counts were recorded for this clonotype. This chain joins TRBV12-3 or TRBV12-4 and TRBJ1-2; the D is unclear. CDR3 length equals 13 residues. V was trimmed by 3 bases and J by 6 bases, leaving 11 bases between them. CDR3 sequence reads: CASSLDGSNGYTF. In DNA form, the CDR3 reads TGTGCCAGCAGTTTGGACGGGTCTAATGGCTACACCTTC.

This clonotype was detected ten times or more. V is TRBV28 and J is TRBJ2-1, with a weak D call TRBD2 (5 bases). Trimming removed 5 bases at V and 13 bases at J, with 18 bases between. The germline V gene has CDR1 MDHEN and CDR2 SYDVKM. The CDR3 covers 13 residues. This CDR3 reads CASSQSPGNFQFF. CDR3 DNA sequence: TGTGCCAGCAGTCAGTCCCCGGGGAATTTTCAGTTCTTC.

The rearrangement uses TRBV12-3 or TRBV12-4 and TRBJ2-3; TRBD2 might be the D (5 bases). The CDR3 totals 14 residues. V was pared by 6 bases and J by 4 bases, with 14 bases between. CDR3 protein: CASSLRGPADTQYF. CDR3 nucleotide sequence: TGTGCCAGCAGCTTACGAGGGCCGGCAGATACGCAGTATTTT.

Comments on this clonotype: A much larger clone is a single base away; this may be a read error. V gene TRBV28 combines with J gene TRBJ1-1; D call uncertain. The CDR3 contains 12 residues. The V gene's germline CDR1 is MDHEN and CDR2 SYDVKM. CDR3 sequence (DNA): TGTACCAGCAATTTGAGGGCAGGCGGGGCTTTCTTT. Protein sequence: CTSNLRAGGAFF.

Concerning this clonotype: A much more abundant neighbour one base away suggests this may be a read error. DNA of the CDR3: TGTGCCTGCAGCCCCATAGGGGGCCAGGGATGGAGTGGGACCCAGTACTTC. Translating gives CACSPIGGQGWSGTQYF. This chain joins TRBV28 and TRBJ2-1; 7 bases align to TRBD1. Gene TRBJ2-5 matches the end of the DNA better, so the J call may be wrong. This CDR3 has 17 residues. CDR1 and CDR2 (germline): MDHEN, SYDVKM.

In this sample, this clonotype turned up a few times. The V gene is TRBV29-1, the J gene TRBJ1-2; 11 nucleotides align to TRBD1. CDR1 SQVTM and CDR2 ANQGSEA come from the germline V gene. The CDR3 has 16 residues. With V trimmed by 2 bases and J by 5 bases, 10 bases remained unmatched. Written as DNA, the CDR3 is TGCAGCGTTGAACAGGGGACAGGGGGGTTTGGGTATGGCTACACCTTC. Translation gives CSVEQGTGGFGYGYTF.

This clonotype was observed at least ten times. The rearrangement uses TRBV13 and TRBJ2-5, with 10 bases aligning to TRBD2. This CDR3 is built from 15 residues. Germline CDR1 is PRHDT and CDR2 is FYEKMQ (reference sequence). V dropped 5 bases and J dropped 0; count of bases not matched to a gene: 3. DNA of the CDR3: TGTGCCAGCAGCCGGACTAGCGGATACCAAGAGACCCAGTACTTC. This translates into CASSRTSGYQETQYF.

This clonotype was counted between two and nine times. The V call is TRBV28, the J call TRBJ2-1; 8 bases are a match to TRBD1. CDR1 is MDHEN and CDR2 is SYDVKM in the germline V gene. The CDR3 extends over 16 amino acids. V lost 6 bases and J lost 5; bases outside the gene matches: 12. The CDR3 DNA is TGTGCCAGCAGCTTAATTGGACAGGGCCCCGACAATGAGCAGTTCTTC. Protein sequence: CASSLIGQGPDNEQFF.

This clonotype appeared many times. The DNA of the CDR3 is TGTGCCAGCGGGGTGAGACAGGCCCAAGAGACCCAGTACTTC. As protein: CASGVRQAQETQYF. The chain recombines TRBV12-3 or TRBV12-4 with TRBJ2-5; perhaps TRBD1 as D (6 bases). The CDR3 is made up of 14 amino acids. V was pared by 8 bases and J by 1 base, with 14 bases between.

This clonotype came up many times. The chain links TRBV12-3 or TRBV12-4 to TRBJ1-1; D is perhaps TRBD1 (6 bases). The CDR3 loop spans 16 amino acids. V dropped 0 bases and J dropped 5 bases, with 16 bases sitting between them. The CDR3 nucleotides read TGTGCCAGCAGTTTAGCAGGACCGGGGGGCGGAACTGAAGCTTTCTTT. It encodes CASSLAGPGGGTEAFF.

This clonotype was seen ten or more times. The chain is built from TRBV10-3 and TRBJ1-5; D is unclear. With 6 bases removed from V and 7 bases from J, the gap between germline ends came to 13 bases. The length of the CDR3 is 13 residues. Per germline, CDR1 ENHRY and CDR2 SYGVKD. CDR3 loop: CAIRGLENQPQHF. The CDR3 DNA is TGTGCCATCAGGGGCCTAGAAAACCAGCCCCAGCATTTT.

This clonotype came up a few times. The gene calls are TRBV20-1 and TRBJ2-1, with a weak D call TRBD1 (8 bases). Trimming stripped 6 bases from V and 5 bases from J, with 23 bases between. The CDR3 extends over 16 amino acids. Germline-derived CDR1 and CDR2 are DFQATT and SNEGSKA (reference sequence). This CDR3 is CSAPQGAGTNNNEQFF. CDR3 nucleotide sequence: TGCAGTGCCCCTCAGGGGGCTGGGACTAACAACAATGAGCAGTTCTTC.

This clonotype was picked up many times. The chain combines TRBV28 with TRBJ2-7; 9 bases are shared with TRBD2. The V and J ends lost 8 bases and 0 bases, in that order; junction bases with no gene match: 8. The germline gives CDR1 MDHEN, CDR2 SYDVKM. The CDR3 covers 15 residues. CDR3 sequence (DNA): TGTGCCAGCCAAGCGGGGGGCGGCAGCTCCTACGAGCAGTACTTC. The encoded protein is CASQAGGGSSYEQYF.

Points on this clonotype: This is likely an artifact of a read error, given a far larger clone one base away. This chain uses TRBV20-1 with TRBJ2-7; D uncertain. Germline CDR1 reads DFQATT; CDR2 reads SNEGSKA (reference sequence). Between the trimmed V and J ends, which lost 1 base and 7 bases, there was a span of 17 bases. This CDR3 has 14 residues. As DNA, the CDR3 is TGCAGTGCTAGAGTCCCTAGGGCGTTCAATGAGCAGTACTTC. The encoded protein is CSARVPRAFNEQYF.

A few counts support this clonotype. The rearrangement uses TRBV5-1 and TRBJ1-2; maybe TRBD1 (5 bases). Between the trimmed V and J ends, which lost 0 bases and 6 bases, there was a span of 9 bases. CDR1 SGHRS and CDR2 YFSETQ come from the germline V gene. CDR3 length equals 13 residues. In DNA form, the CDR3 reads TGCGCCAGCAGCTTGGGGTTACAGGATGGCTACACCTTC. This sequence encodes CASSLGLQDGYTF.

This clonotype was found many times. The V call is TRBV11-2, the J call TRBJ2-6; D possibly corresponds to TRBD1 (7 bases). Germline CDR1 SGHAT, CDR2 FQNNGV. Trimming removed 3 bases from V and 0 bases from J, with 12 bases in between. The CDR3 loop spans 17 amino acids. This CDR3 reads CASSFAGGTSGANVLTF. CDR3 sequence (DNA): TGTGCCAGCAGCTTTGCAGGGGGGACCTCTGGGGCCAACGTCCTGACTTTC.

V gene TRBV5-4 combines with J gene TRBJ1-1, with a weak D call TRBD1 (6 bases). Germline CDR1 SGHNT, CDR2 YYREEE (reference sequence). This CDR3 contains 12 residues. Deletions cut 1 base from V and 8 bases from J, with 9 bases between. CDR3: CASSLFRGEAFF. The DNA of the CDR3 is TGTGCCAGCAGCTTGTTCAGGGGCGAAGCTTTCTTT.

This clonotype was picked up many times. The chain combines TRBV6-5 with TRBJ1-1, with no clear D. Germline V gives CDR1 MNHEY, CDR2 SVGAGI. The CDR3 runs 13 residues. Trimming left V 4 bases short and J 5 bases short, with 11 bases between. The CDR3, as DNA: TGTGCCAGCAGTTTGGGGTGGGGTACTGAAGCTTTCTTT. Amino acid sequence: CASSLGWGTEAFF.

The chain carries TRBV19 and TRBJ2-1, with 7 bases lining up with TRBD2. The CDR3 runs to 17 residues. V shed 5 bases and J 2 bases; nucleotides not matched to a gene: 12. Per the germline V gene, CDR1 is LNHDA and CDR2 is SQIVND (reference sequence). In DNA form, the CDR3 reads TGTGCCAGTAGTTCCGAGGTTGCGGGACTAACCTACAATGAGCAGTTCTTC. Amino acids: CASSSEVAGLTYNEQFF.

This clonotype showed up many times. The chain joins TRBV11-2 to TRBJ2-2; 12 bases align to TRBD2. The CDR3 totals 16 residues. J was trimmed by 6 bases and V by 6 bases; bases with no gene match: 8. Looked up from germline, CDR1 is SGHAT and CDR2 is FQNNGV. The chain's CDR3 is CASSRRLAGEAGELFF. The CDR3 DNA is TGTGCCAGCAGTCGCCGACTAGCGGGAGAAGCCGGGGAGCTGTTTTTT.

As concerns this clonotype: A much larger clone sits a single nucleotide away, making a read error possible. The chain has TRBV15 and TRBJ2-7, with 10 nucleotides matching TRBD1. CDR1 is LNHNV, CDR2 YYDKDF, per germline (reference sequence). The CDR3 is 19 residues long. In nucleotides, the CDR3 is TGTGCCACCAGCAGAGGATTGGGACAGGGGATAACTATGGGCTACCAGCAGTACTTC. Its protein is CATSRGLGQGITMGYQQYF.

This clonotype was counted many times. This chain links TRBV5-1 with TRBJ1-1, with TRBD1 matching over 9 bases. J gave up 4 bases and V 0 bases, and 7 bases lay outside the gene matches. This CDR3 comprises 16 residues. Germline V gene lookup returns CDR1 SGHRS and CDR2 YFSETQ. CDR3 coding DNA: TGCGCCAGCAGCTTGGTCTCGGGACAGGGCGGCACTGAAGCTTTCTTT. Its protein product is CASSLVSGQGGTEAFF.